The 29 T cell receptor beta chains below all came from one sample that was sequenced in a study of OX40 agonist ivuxolimab in advanced cancers. Produced via immunoSEQ multiplex PCR; TCRdb's table is partial and in-frame only. The data show about 69,000 clones, with over 75% seen just once and about 6.5% held by the top ten. Here the sequenced sample was CD4+ or CD8+ T cells sorted from blood, taken in a trial of the OX40 agonist ivuxolimab. The receptors come from an adult with an advanced solid tumor such as melanoma, head and neck, liver or kidney cancer.

The chain recombines TRBV27 with TRBJ2-4, with 11 bases lining up with TRBD2. Germline CDR1 MNHEY, CDR2 SMNVEV (reference sequence). J gave up 8 bases and V 6 bases, and 21 bases lay outside the gene matches. The CDR3 totals 19 residues. The CDR3, as DNA: TGTGCCAGCAGCCCCGCATCCGTCGGACTAGCGGGTATGTTGGACATTCAGTACTTC. This codes for CASSPASVGLAGMLDIQYF.

The genes are TRBV28 and TRBJ2-7; D unresolved. Germline-derived CDR1 and CDR2 are MDHEN and SYDVKM. V dropped 6 bases and J dropped 2 bases, with 11 bases sitting between them. CDR3 length: 13 amino acids. This CDR3 is CASSVVEAYEQYF. The DNA of the CDR3 is TGTGCCAGCAGCGTGGTCGAGGCCTACGAGCAGTACTTC.

V is TRBV5-5 and J is TRBJ2-7; TRBD1 matches at 10 bases. With 3 bases clipped from V and 4 bases from J, the junction kept 1 base outside the gene matches. The V gene's germline CDR1 is SGHKS and CDR2 YYEKEE (reference sequence). This CDR3 region has 13 residues. The CDR3, as DNA: TGTGCCAGCAGCTCGGGACAGGGGTACGAGCAGTACTTC. It codes for CASSSGQGYEQYF.

The rearrangement links TRBV7-9 to TRBJ2-7, with a tentative D call TRBD2 (5 bases). The CDR3 is 16 amino acids. Trimming removed 2 bases at V and 3 bases at J, with 17 bases between. Looked up from germline, CDR1 is SEHNR and CDR2 is FQNEAQ (reference sequence). The CDR3 region is CASSLSRSGDDYEQYF. CDR3 coding DNA: TGTGCCAGCAGCTTATCTCGCAGCGGAGACGACTACGAGCAGTACTTC.

The V call is TRBV4-3, the J call TRBJ2-7; D may be TRBD2 (5 bases). Germline V gives CDR1 LGHNA, CDR2 YSLEER. Trimming pared 4 bases from V and 5 bases from J, leaving 18 bases between. This CDR3 has 15 residues. CDR3 nucleotides: TGCGCCAGCAGCCGGAGCGTGGGCTCGGGAAACGAGCAGTACTTC. It is translated as CASSRSVGSGNEQYF.

The chain uses TRBV4-1 and TRBJ1-2; no clear D. Germline V gene sequence: CDR1 MGHRA, CDR2 YSYEKL. The CDR3 totals 15 residues. Between the trimmed V and J ends, which lost 0 bases and 1 base, there was a span of 9 bases. CDR3 protein: CASSQDFGDNYGYTF. The CDR3 region has the DNA TGCGCCAGCAGCCAAGATTTCGGGGATAACTATGGCTACACCTTC.

This chain connects TRBV19 to TRBJ2-3; 8 bases match TRBD2. CDR3 length: 15 amino acids. Germline CDR1 is LNHDA and CDR2 is SQIVND (reference sequence). The V and J ends lost 4 bases and 2 bases, in that order; junction bases with no gene match: 5. In nucleotides, the CDR3 is TGTGCCAGTAGTAGGTCGGGGGGGTACACAGATACGCAGTATTTT. Its translation: CASSRSGGYTDTQYF.

The chain links TRBV19 to TRBJ2-7; 8 bases are a match to TRBD2. Germline trimming cut 5 bases from V and 6 bases from J; bases unmatched to any gene: 9. The CDR3 spans 14 residues. From germline, CDR1 is LNHDA and CDR2 SQIVND (reference sequence). CDR3 region: CASSLGTGGPEQYF. The CDR3 nucleotides read TGTGCCAGTAGTCTCGGGACGGGAGGGCCCGAGCAGTACTTC.

The J gene is TRBJ2-3, the V gene TRBV27; D tentatively fits TRBD1 or TRBD2 (6 bases each). Germline assignment: CDR1 MNHEY and CDR2 SMNVEV (reference sequence). The CDR3 covers 14 residues. V lost 6 bases, J lost 4 bases, and 14 bases lay in between. For the CDR3, the DNA is TGTGCCAGCAGACTAGCAGGGGTCCCAGATACGCAGTATTTT. Translation: CASRLAGVPDTQYF.

In its sample, this clone was seen once. This chain links TRBV30 with TRBJ1-1; tentatively, D is TRBD1 (6 bases). This CDR3 comprises 14 residues. CDR1 and CDR2 (germline): GTSNPN, SVGIG (reference sequence). V gave up 2 bases and J gave up 1 base, with 11 bases separating them. This CDR3 reads CAWSFIGGNTEAFF. Written as DNA, the CDR3 is TGTGCCTGGAGTTTCATAGGGGGGAACACTGAAGCTTTCTTT.

This chain connects TRBV19 to TRBJ2-7; D possibly matches TRBD1 or TRBD2 (5 bases each). The V gene lost 3 bases and the J gene lost 4 bases, with 7 bases spanning the gap. Germline CDR1 and CDR2: LNHDA and SQIVND (reference sequence). The CDR3 has 12 amino acids. The CDR3 protein is CASSMGPYEQYF. In DNA form, the CDR3 reads TGTGCCAGTAGTATGGGACCGTACGAGCAGTACTTC. The entire variable domain, with the rest obtained from reference TRBV19 and TRBJ2-7, is as follows: DGGITQSPKYLFRKEGQNVTLSCEQNLNHDAMYWYRQDPGQGLRLIYYSQIVNDFQKGDIAEGYSVSREKKESFPLTVTSAQKNPTAFYLCASSMGPYEQYFGPGTRLTVT.

This clone was observed a few times. This chain uses TRBV6-6 with TRBJ2-7; D unresolved. The ends were cut back, 0 bases at V and 3 bases at J, with 6 bases in the middle. The germline V gene has CDR1 MNHNY and CDR2 SVGAGI (reference sequence). The CDR3 totals 13 residues. CDR3 DNA sequence: TGTGCCAGCAGTTACTCGAAGGACTACGAGCAGTACTTC. Encoded protein: CASSYSKDYEQYF.

The chain is built from TRBV7-8 and TRBJ2-1; possibly TRBD1 for D (6 bases). The germline CDR1 and CDR2 sequences are SGHVS and FQNEAQ. V was cut by 5 bases and J by 3 bases, with 20 bases left in between. The length of the CDR3 is 17 residues. The CDR3 DNA sequence: TGTGCCAGCAGCGGAGGACAGAGTTTTACGAGCTACAATGAGCAGTTCTTC. Translation: CASSGGQSFTSYNEQFF.

The genes are TRBV2 and TRBJ2-3; 9 nucleotides align to TRBD2. V lost 2 bases to trimming and J lost 4 bases; unmatched junction nucleotides: 7. Germline-derived CDR1 and CDR2 are SNHLY and FYNNEI. CDR3 size: 16 residues. CDR3 loop: CASSETSGRFSDTQYF. The CDR3 DNA follows: TGTGCCAGCAGTGAAACTAGCGGGCGGTTTTCAGATACGCAGTATTTT. Full variable domain (outside the CDR3, taken from reference TRBV2 and TRBJ2-3): EPEVTQTPSHQVTQMGQEVILRCVPISNHLYFYWYRQILGQKVEFLVSFYNNEISEKSEIFDDQFSVERPDGSNFTLKIRSTKLEDSAMYFCASSETSGRFSDTQYFGPGTRLTVL.

The J gene is TRBJ2-1, the V gene TRBV6-5; D remains unclear. The germline CDR1 and CDR2 sequences are MNHEY and SVGAGI. Trimming pared 9 bases from V and 15 bases from J, leaving 18 bases between. CDR3 length: 11 residues. The chain's CDR3 is CASRSYSVLFF. CDR3 nucleotides: TGTGCCAGTAGGTCCTATTCGGTTCTGTTCTTC.

The chain couples TRBV19 to TRBJ1-1, with D tentatively TRBD1 (5 bases). This CDR3 is built from 14 residues. Germline V gene lookup returns CDR1 LNHDA and CDR2 SQIVND (reference sequence). V lost 6 bases and J 3 bases, leaving 14 bases between the germline ends. The CDR3 loop is CASRPMTVYTEAFF. The CDR3 DNA reads as TGTGCCAGTAGACCTATGACAGTTTACACTGAAGCTTTCTTT.

This rearrangement joins TRBV27 to TRBJ2-2; D gene ambiguous. The germline V and J ends were trimmed by 10 bases and 2 bases, with 11 bases remaining between them. The CDR3 covers 13 residues. The V gene's germline CDR1 is MNHEY and CDR2 SMNVEV (reference sequence). CDR3 region: CAIGPRNTGELFF. CDR3 nucleotides: TGTGCCATAGGACCCAGAAACACCGGGGAGCTGTTTTTT.

The V gene is TRBV13, the J gene TRBJ2-3; D not certain. In germline, CDR1 is PRHDT, CDR2 FYEKMQ (reference sequence). V was pared by 3 bases and J by 0 bases, with 4 bases between. The CDR3 runs 13 residues. CDR3 DNA: TGTGCCAGCAGCTTGGGTAGCACAGATACGCAGTATTTT. As protein: CASSLGSTDTQYF.

V usage is TRBV15 and J usage is TRBJ2-5, with D possibly being TRBD1 (6 bases). The ends were cut back, 0 bases at V and 11 bases at J, with 19 bases in the middle. Germline-derived CDR1 and CDR2 are LNHNV and YYDKDF (reference sequence). This CDR3 is built from 15 residues. The CDR3 DNA sequence: TGTGCCACCAGCAGAGAGTCGTACGGACAGCCCGGTCAGTACTTC. Protein: CATSRESYGQPGQYF.

V gene TRBV7-3 combines with J gene TRBJ2-7, with D unresolved. Trimming cost V 0 bases and J 0 bases, with 3 bases left between them. The CDR3 runs 13 residues. Germline CDR1 and CDR2: SGHTA and FQGTGA. In nucleotides, the CDR3 is TGTGCCAGCAGCTTAACGCCCTCCTACGAGCAGTACTTC. Its translation is CASSLTPSYEQYF.

J is TRBJ1-6 and V is TRBV7-9; D remains ambiguous. The germline V gene encodes CDR1 SEHNR and CDR2 FQNEAQ (reference sequence). CDR3 size: 15 residues. Trimming removed 5 bases at V and 7 bases at J, with 15 bases between. The DNA for the CDR3 is TGTGCCAGCAGCAGACGTTCGACGGGAAATTCACCCCTCCACTTT. Encoded protein: CASSRRSTGNSPLHF.

The chain combines TRBV27 with TRBJ2-5; 7 bases agree with TRBD2. Trimming removed 6 bases from V and 0 bases from J; junction bases left unmatched: 1. This CDR3 has 13 amino acids. Germline V gene sequence: CDR1 MNHEY, CDR2 SMNVEV (reference sequence). CDR3 in DNA: TGTGCCAGCAGGGGACTAAACCAAGAGACCCAGTACTTC. Its translation: CASRGLNQETQYF.

The chain recombines TRBV27 with TRBJ2-2; 16 bases are a match to TRBD2. CDR3 length: 19 residues. V dropped 5 bases and J dropped 10; count of bases not matched to a gene: 16. Germline CDR1 reads MNHEY; CDR2 reads SMNVEV (reference sequence). CDR3 nucleotides: TGTGCCAGCAGTCTCCTCGGGACTAGCGGGGGGGCGTCCGCGGAGGAGCTGTTTTTT. It is translated as CASSLLGTSGGASAEELFF.

CDR3: CASSLIDRPDGELFF. In nucleotides, the CDR3 is TGTGCCAGCAGCTTAATAGACCGTCCCGACGGGGAGCTGTTTTTT. The chain links TRBV7-3 to TRBJ2-2; no clear D gene. The CDR3 has 15 amino acids. Between the trimmed V and J ends, which lost 1 base and 7 bases, there was a span of 13 bases. Germline CDR1 is SGHTA and CDR2 is FQGTGA.

CDR3 loop: CASSQDPGYGYTF. Here the CDR3 DNA reads TGTGCCAGCAGCCAAGACCCGGGCTATGGCTACACCTTC. V and J are TRBV14 and TRBJ1-2; D is undetermined. Between the trimmed V and J ends, which lost 0 bases and 4 bases, there was a span of 6 bases. Per the germline V gene, CDR1 is SGHDN and CDR2 is FVKESK. The CDR3 runs to 13 residues.

The chain combines TRBV7-9 with TRBJ2-5; no clear D. Deletions cut 5 bases from V and 5 bases from J, with 12 bases between. The germline CDR1 and CDR2 sequences are SEHNR and FQNEAQ (reference sequence). The CDR3 is 13 residues long. The CDR3 region is CASSDGMLETQYF. The CDR3 DNA reads as TGTGCCAGCAGCGACGGAATGTTGGAGACCCAGTACTTC.

Only one count was recorded for this clone. The rearrangement links TRBV27 to TRBJ1-5, with D perhaps matching TRBD1 (6 bases). CDR3 length equals 15 residues. V lost 10 bases and J lost 2, with 18 bases in between. Germline V lookup: CDR1 MNHEY, CDR2 SMNVEV (reference sequence). The CDR3 sequence is CATRTTGSGNQPQHF. The CDR3 bases are TGTGCCACCAGGACTACAGGGTCTGGCAATCAGCCCCAGCATTTT.

The chain combines TRBV4-3 with TRBJ2-7; D is undetermined. V gave up 1 base and J gave up 2 bases, with 9 bases separating them. Looked up from germline, CDR1 is LGHNA and CDR2 is YSLEER. The CDR3 totals 14 residues. In nucleotides, the CDR3 is TGCGCCAGCAGCCAAGCTGGGCGACCCTACGAGCAGTACTTC. Residues: CASSQAGRPYEQYF.

V usage is TRBV19 and J usage is TRBJ1-1; D not certain. V was pared by 5 bases and J by 4 bases, with 17 bases between. This CDR3 is 15 amino acids long. The germline gives CDR1 LNHDA, CDR2 SQIVND (reference sequence). The CDR3 loop reads CASSEWVTGSTEAFF. CDR3 nucleotides: TGTGCCAGTAGTGAATGGGTTACTGGTAGCACTGAAGCTTTCTTT.